This T cell receptor (beta chain) appears in the sequencing data of a study of Ad26.COV2.S vaccination and SARS-CoV-2 variants. Treatment noted: about 20 received Ad26.COV2.S at low or high dose, single or two shots; 5 received placebo; per-sample allocation not given. Sampling happened 63 days after the first vaccine or placebo injection. Profiled with immunoSEQ multiplex PCR; TCRdb holds only in-frame clones, not every one. Altogether 450,000 to 550,000 clones are present, roughly nine tenths being singletons, with the ten largest covering 1.7%. The CDR3 runs 14 residues. Trimming removed 4 bases from V and 6 bases from J; junction bases left unmatched: 5. Germline V lookup: CDR1 SGDLS, CDR2 YYNGEE.

The starting material was peripheral blood, obtained in a trial of Ad26.COV2.S vaccine versus placebo. V usage is TRBV9 and J usage is TRBJ2-1; 9 nucleotides align to TRBD2. The clonotype was recovered from a person aged 18 to 59 who received the Ad26.COV2.S COVID-19 vaccine or a placebo. The CDR3 here is CASSPKGLANEQFF. The CDR3 nucleotides are TGTGCCAGCAGCCCAAAGGGACTAGCCAATGAGCAGTTCTTC.